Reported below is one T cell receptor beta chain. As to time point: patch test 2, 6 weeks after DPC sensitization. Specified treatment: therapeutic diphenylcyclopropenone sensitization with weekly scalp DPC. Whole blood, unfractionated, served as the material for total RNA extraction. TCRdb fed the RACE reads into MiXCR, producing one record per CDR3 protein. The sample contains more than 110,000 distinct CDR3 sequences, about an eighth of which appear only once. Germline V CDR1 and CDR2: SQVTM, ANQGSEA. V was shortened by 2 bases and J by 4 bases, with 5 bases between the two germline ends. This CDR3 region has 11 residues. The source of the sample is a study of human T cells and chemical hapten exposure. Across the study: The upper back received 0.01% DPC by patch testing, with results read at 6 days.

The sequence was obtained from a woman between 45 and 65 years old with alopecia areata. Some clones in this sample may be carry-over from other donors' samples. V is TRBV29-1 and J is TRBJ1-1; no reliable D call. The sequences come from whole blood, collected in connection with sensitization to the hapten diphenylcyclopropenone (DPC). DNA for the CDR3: TGCAGCGTTGAAAGTGCCACTGAAGCTTTCTTT. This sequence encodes CSVESATEAFF.